The source of this T cell receptor beta chain is a study of shared clonotypes between healthy human individuals. Overall study findings and caveats: When naive CD4 clonotypes were compared across several donors, around 5% were shared. It was the non-shared clonotypes that had lower generation probabilities than clonotypes shared by all four donors.

Positively selected for CCR7, the CD45RO-negative cells used as naive CD8 cells excluded terminally differentiated effector memory CD45RA+ cells. Donors included only healthy HIV-negative adults lacking recent acute infections or vaccinations. The CDR3 is made up of 15 amino acids. V gave up 4 bases and J gave up 2 bases; unmatched junction bases: 6. Germline CDR1 is SEHNR and CDR2 is FQNEAQ (reference sequence). As for this clone: As yet, its antigen is unknown.

Assay: immunoSEQ multiplex PCR; the TCRdb copy retains only in-frame clones and omits some. The sample holds some 580,000 clones, 95% to 98% seen once. V is TRBV7-9 and J is TRBJ1-2; 8 nucleotides agree with TRBD1. Sequenced material: naive CD8+ T cells sorted from blood. This receptor was obtained from a man aged 30 to 45 in good health. The CDR3, as DNA: TGTGCCAGCAGCTCATTCCGGACAGGGAACTATGGCTACACCTTC. Amino acid sequence: CASSSFRTGNYGYTF.